Included here is one T cell receptor beta chain sequence, with context. What it binds is not known. The germline gene is not matched at one end of the junction; a read error may be the cause. A modified ARM-PCR protocol with three rounds of nested PCR amplified TCRbeta. TCRdb reanalysed the multiplex PCR reads using MiXCR and keeps one entry per CDR3 protein. The data show under 250,000 distinct CDR3 sequences, 71% seen once. These data belong to a study of tumor and adjacent non-tumor tissue in lung cancer. Study-wide background: Samples averaged about 3.8 million productive TCRbeta reads each. Study findings and constraints: Compared with tumor, normal lung showed significantly lower TCR diversity. Higher tumor TCR diversity was associated with shorter survival.

RNA was extracted from bulk tissue without any cell sorting. This CDR3 spans 15 amino acids. Germline V CDR1 and CDR2: SGHNT, YENEEA. This sequence joins TRBV11-3 and TRBJ2-1; TRBD2 agrees at 10 bases. Input material: lung tumor tissue. The source of this sequence is a man in his sixties with non-small cell lung cancer. The CDR3 sequence: CTSSHTSGTRNEQFF. The CDR3 DNA reads TGTACCAGTAGCCACACTAGCGGGACAAGGAATGAGCAGTTCTTC. The full variable domain, rest sourced from reference TRBV11-3 and TRBJ2-1, is EAGVVQSPRYKIIEKKQPVAFWCNPISGHNTLYWYLQNLGQGPELLIRYENEEAVDDSQLPKDRFSAERLKGVDSTLKIQPAELGDSAVYLCTSSHTSGTRNEQFFGPGTRLTVL.